The clone carrying this TCR beta chain came up many times. The germline CDR1 and CDR2 sequences are SGHRS and YFSETQ. V lost 3 bases, J lost 1 base, and 7 bases lay in between. The CDR3 spans 14 residues. TCRdb reprocessed the PCR reads with MiXCR, giving one entry per CDR3 protein. The sample includes 490,000 or so distinct CDR3 sequences, about a fifth of them seen just once. The data are from a study of molecular identifiers for immune sequencing clone quantification. Sample: naive CD8+ T cells from blood, with Jurkat cell RNA spiked in. Documented subset: FACS-sorted CD8+CD4-CCR7+CD45RA+ naive T cells. V usage is TRBV5-1 and J usage is TRBJ2-2; D uncertain. The TCR was taken from a human donor in good health. Some libraries in this study had Jurkat cell RNA spiked in. The CDR3 DNA reads TGCGCCAGCAGCTCCACCTTGAACACCGGGGAGCTGTTTTTT. The encoded protein is CASSSTLNTGELFF.